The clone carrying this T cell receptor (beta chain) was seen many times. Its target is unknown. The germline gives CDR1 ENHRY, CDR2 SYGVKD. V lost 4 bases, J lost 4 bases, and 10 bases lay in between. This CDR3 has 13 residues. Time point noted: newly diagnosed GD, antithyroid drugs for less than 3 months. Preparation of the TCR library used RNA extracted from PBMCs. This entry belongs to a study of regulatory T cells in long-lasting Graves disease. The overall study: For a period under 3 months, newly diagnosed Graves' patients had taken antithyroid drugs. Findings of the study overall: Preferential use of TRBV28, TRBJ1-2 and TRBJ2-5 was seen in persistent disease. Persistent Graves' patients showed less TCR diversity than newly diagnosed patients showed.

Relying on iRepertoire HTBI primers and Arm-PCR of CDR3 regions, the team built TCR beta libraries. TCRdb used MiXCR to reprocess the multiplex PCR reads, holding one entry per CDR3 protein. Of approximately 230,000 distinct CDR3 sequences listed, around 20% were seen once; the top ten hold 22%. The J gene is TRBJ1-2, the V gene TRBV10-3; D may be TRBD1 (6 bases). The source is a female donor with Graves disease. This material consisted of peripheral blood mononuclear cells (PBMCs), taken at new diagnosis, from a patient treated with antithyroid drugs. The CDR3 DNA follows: TGTGCCATCAGTGCAGGGGCCATCTATGGCTACACCTTC. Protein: CAISAGAIYGYTF.